These T cell receptor beta chains were read from a single sample in a study of T-cell reconstitution after alpha-beta-depleted transplantation in children. MiXCR, applied by TCRdb to the PCR reads, yields one record per CDR3 protein. The sample shows hundreds of thousands of distinct CDR3 sequences, approximately 32% of them seen only once. The material sequenced was PBMCs from the stem cell graft donor, taken from the stem cell graft. The receptor set was obtained from a human donor who donated a stem cell graft to a child with aplastic anemia. The CDR3 runs from the conserved cysteine through the conserved F or W. The order of the fields is J gene, V gene, D gene, clone size, CDR3 protein, CDR3 DNA. The D gene is left open where the match is weak. The size entry is marked missing in some rows and otherwise reads once, few, many or a size class.

j_call: TRBJ2-1; v_call: TRBV9; d_call: TRBD2; clone_size: few; cdr3_aa: CASSVVGTSELEQFF; cdr3_nt: TGTGCCAGCAGCGTAGTCGGGACTAGCGAACTTGAGCAGTTCTTC
j_call: TRBJ2-2; v_call: TRBV11-3; d_call: .; clone_size: few; cdr3_aa: CASSLTLTGELFF; cdr3_nt: TGTGCCAGCAGCTTGACACTTACCGGGGAGCTGTTTTTT
j_call: TRBJ2-3; v_call: TRBV12-5; d_call: .; clone_size: .; cdr3_aa: CASGSTAYTQYF; cdr3_nt: TGTGCTAGTGGTAGTACAGCCTATACGCAGTATTTT
j_call: TRBJ2-5; v_call: TRBV29-1; d_call: TRBD1; clone_size: .; cdr3_aa: CSVEGGTGGMRETQYF; cdr3_nt: TGCAGCGTTGAAGGGGGGACAGGGGGCATGCGGGAGACCCAGTACTTC
j_call: TRBJ2-2; v_call: TRBV4-2; d_call: TRBD2; clone_size: .; cdr3_aa: CASSQEGGEGTGELFF; cdr3_nt: TGTGCCAGCAGCCAAGAGGGTGGGGAGGGCACCGGGGAGCTGTTTTTT
j_call: TRBJ2-3; v_call: TRBV7-2; d_call: TRBD2; clone_size: .; cdr3_aa: CASRIAGGPIDTQYF; cdr3_nt: TGTGCCAGCAGAATAGCGGGAGGGCCGATTGATACGCAGTATTTT
j_call: TRBJ1-1; v_call: TRBV20-1; d_call: .; clone_size: .; cdr3_aa: CSASRDLRPHEAFF; cdr3_nt: TGCAGTGCCTCCAGGGATCTTCGGCCCCATGAAGCTTTCTTT
j_call: TRBJ2-1; v_call: TRBV28; d_call: .; clone_size: .; cdr3_aa: CATKGVPGRREQFF; cdr3_nt: TGTGCCACCAAAGGCGTCCCCGGTCGCCGTGAGCAGTTCTTC
j_call: TRBJ2-1; v_call: TRBV7-8; d_call: TRBD2; clone_size: few; cdr3_aa: CASSMGWGGLVNEQFF; cdr3_nt: TGTGCCAGCAGCATGGGCTGGGGAGGGCTAGTCAATGAGCAGTTCTTC
j_call: TRBJ1-1; v_call: TRBV5-1; d_call: .; clone_size: once; cdr3_aa: CASSSVATTMNTEAFF; cdr3_nt: TGCGCCAGCAGTTCTGTAGCAACAACGATGAACACTGAAGCTTTCTTT
j_call: TRBJ2-5; v_call: TRBV5-1; d_call: TRBD2; clone_size: once; cdr3_aa: CASSLIFGGGTQYF; cdr3_nt: TGCGCCAGCAGCTTGATTTTTGGCGGGGGGACCCAGTACTTC
j_call: TRBJ1-2; v_call: TRBV3-1; d_call: .; clone_size: .; cdr3_aa: CASSQGQRYGYTF; cdr3_nt: TGTGCCAGCAGCCAGGGGCAGCGATATGGCTACACCTTC
j_call: TRBJ1-2; v_call: TRBV29-1; d_call: .; clone_size: few; cdr3_aa: CSVTTVDGYTF; cdr3_nt: TGCAGCGTCACCACGGTGGATGGCTACACCTTC
j_call: TRBJ2-5; v_call: TRBV5-1; d_call: TRBD1; clone_size: few; cdr3_aa: CASSSDRTGKETQYF; cdr3_nt: TGCGCCAGCAGCTCGGACAGGACGGGAAAGGAGACCCAGTACTTC
j_call: TRBJ2-3; v_call: TRBV29-1; d_call: TRBD1; clone_size: .; cdr3_aa: CSVVNRGSTDTQYF; cdr3_nt: TGCAGCGTTGTTAACAGGGGAAGCACAGATACGCAGTATTTT
j_call: TRBJ2-1; v_call: TRBV12-3/TRBV12-4; d_call: TRBD2; clone_size: .; cdr3_aa: CASRQRLAGVNEQFF; cdr3_nt: TGTGCCAGCAGGCAAAGACTAGCGGGGGTTAATGAGCAGTTCTTC
j_call: TRBJ2-6; v_call: TRBV20-1; d_call: .; clone_size: few; cdr3_aa: CSVTGSQRGANVLTF; cdr3_nt: TGCAGTGTTACCGGGAGTCAACGTGGGGCCAACGTCCTGACTTTC
j_call: TRBJ1-2; v_call: TRBV12-3/TRBV12-4; d_call: .; clone_size: few; cdr3_aa: CASMTGQRGKKGGYTF; cdr3_nt: TGTGCCAGCATGACCGGACAGCGGGGGAAGAAAGGCGGCTACACCTTC
j_call: TRBJ2-3; v_call: TRBV27; d_call: TRBD2; clone_size: .; cdr3_aa: CASSFLPLAGGADTQYF; cdr3_nt: TGTGCCAGCAGTTTTCTCCCACTAGCGGGAGGGGCAGATACGCAGTATTTT
j_call: TRBJ1-2; v_call: TRBV20-1; d_call: .; clone_size: .; cdr3_aa: CRGEGTNYGYTF; cdr3_nt: TGCAGGGGAGAAGGGACAAACTATGGCTACACCTTC
j_call: TRBJ1-5; v_call: TRBV18; d_call: .; clone_size: .; cdr3_aa: CASSPGYSNQPQHF; cdr3_nt: TGTGCCAGCTCCCCGGGTTATAGCAATCAGCCCCAGCATTTT
j_call: TRBJ1-1; v_call: TRBV12-3/TRBV12-4; d_call: .; clone_size: .; cdr3_aa: CASSLTGGRYEAFF; cdr3_nt: TGTGCCAGCAGTTTAACAGGCGGACGGTATGAAGCTTTCTTT
j_call: TRBJ1-1; v_call: TRBV20-1; d_call: .; clone_size: .; cdr3_aa: CSASERDTEAFF; cdr3_nt: TGCAGTGCTAGTGAGAGGGACACTGAAGCTTTCTTT
j_call: TRBJ2-5; v_call: TRBV7-2; d_call: TRBD1; clone_size: .; cdr3_aa: CASLRGGHTIETQYF; cdr3_nt: TGTGCCAGCCTGCGAGGGGGCCACACCATTGAGACCCAGTACTTC
j_call: TRBJ1-1; v_call: TRBV21-1; d_call: .; clone_size: .; cdr3_aa: CASSIGTGDTEAFF; cdr3_nt: TGTGCCAGCAGCATAGGGACAGGGGACACTGAAGCTTTCTTT
j_call: TRBJ1-1; v_call: TRBV28; d_call: .; clone_size: .; cdr3_aa: CASSQDSQVEAFF; cdr3_nt: TGTGCCAGCAGTCAAGACAGCCAAGTTGAAGCTTTCTTT
j_call: TRBJ2-3; v_call: TRBV20-1; d_call: TRBD2; clone_size: .; cdr3_aa: CSASGGLAGSTDTQYF; cdr3_nt: TGCAGTGCTAGCGGGGGACTAGCAGGTAGCACAGATACGCAGTATTTT
j_call: TRBJ1-1; v_call: TRBV2; d_call: .; clone_size: few; cdr3_aa: CASTQGEGTEAFF; cdr3_nt: TGTGCCAGCACTCAGGGAGAGGGCACTGAAGCTTTCTTT
j_call: TRBJ2-6; v_call: TRBV18; d_call: TRBD1; clone_size: .; cdr3_aa: CASSPGTGGSGANVLTF; cdr3_nt: TGTGCCAGCTCACCAGGGACAGGGGGCTCTGGGGCCAACGTCCTGACTTTC
j_call: TRBJ1-1; v_call: TRBV29-1; d_call: .; clone_size: few; cdr3_aa: CSIYRVLGTEAFF; cdr3_nt: TGCAGCATTTACAGGGTTTTGGGCACTGAAGCTTTCTTT
j_call: TRBJ1-1; v_call: TRBV5-1; d_call: .; clone_size: .; cdr3_aa: CASSPAGGRVNTEAFF; cdr3_nt: TGCGCCAGCAGCCCAGCCGGGGGTAGGGTGAACACTGAAGCTTTCTTT
j_call: TRBJ1-1; v_call: TRBV7-9; d_call: .; clone_size: .; cdr3_aa: CASSARQEANTEAFF; cdr3_nt: TGTGCCAGCAGCGCTAGACAGGAAGCGAACACTGAAGCTTTCTTT
j_call: TRBJ2-1; v_call: TRBV24-1; d_call: .; clone_size: .; cdr3_aa: CATQGGIDYNEQFF; cdr3_nt: TGTGCCACACAGGGCGGGATTGACTACAATGAGCAGTTCTTC
j_call: TRBJ2-7; v_call: TRBV10-3; d_call: .; clone_size: .; cdr3_aa: CAISVRAVDEQYF; cdr3_nt: TGTGCCATCAGTGTTAGGGCAGTCGACGAGCAGTACTTC
j_call: TRBJ1-2; v_call: TRBV12-3/TRBV12-4; d_call: .; clone_size: many; cdr3_aa: CASSPRGDYGYTF; cdr3_nt: TGTGCCAGCAGTCCCCGGGGGGACTATGGCTACACCTTC
j_call: TRBJ2-3; v_call: TRBV7-2; d_call: .; clone_size: .; cdr3_aa: CASSSRDTRGDTQYF; cdr3_nt: TGTGCCAGCAGCTCCCGGGACACCCGCGGAGATACGCAGTATTTT
j_call: TRBJ1-1; v_call: TRBV5-1; d_call: TRBD1; clone_size: .; cdr3_aa: CASSETGGDGTEAFF; cdr3_nt: TGCGCCAGCAGCGAGACAGGGGGAGACGGCACTGAAGCTTTCTTT
j_call: TRBJ2-1; v_call: TRBV6-4; d_call: .; clone_size: .; cdr3_aa: CASSVDQDNEQFF; cdr3_nt: TGTGCCAGCAGTGTGGACCAAGACAATGAGCAGTTCTTC